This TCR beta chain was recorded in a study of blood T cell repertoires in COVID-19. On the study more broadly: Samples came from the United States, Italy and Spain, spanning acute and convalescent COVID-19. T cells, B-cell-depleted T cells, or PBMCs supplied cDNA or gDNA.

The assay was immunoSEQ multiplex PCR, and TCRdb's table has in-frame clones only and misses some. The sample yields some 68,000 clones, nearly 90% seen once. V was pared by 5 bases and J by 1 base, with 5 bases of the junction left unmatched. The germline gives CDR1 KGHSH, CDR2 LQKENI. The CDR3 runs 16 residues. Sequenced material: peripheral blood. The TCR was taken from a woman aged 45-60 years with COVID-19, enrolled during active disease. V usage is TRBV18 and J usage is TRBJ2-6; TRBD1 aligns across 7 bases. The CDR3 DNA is TGTGCCAGCTCAGTAAAACAGGGGTCTGGGGCCAACGTCCTGACTTTC. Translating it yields CASSVKQGSGANVLTF.